The rows below give T cell receptor beta chains drawn from one sample of a study of cytomegalovirus exposure and HLA in healthy donors. Profiled with immunoSEQ multiplex PCR; TCRdb holds only in-frame clones, not every one. The sample holds 150,000 to 200,000 clones, 81% seen once. The sequencing input was PBMCs. Source of these receptors: a woman younger than 30 in good health and CMV-seronegative. CDR3s include the opening cysteine and the closing phenylalanine or tryptophan. D genes are given only for firm matches. Rows may omit the clone size; those that give it use once, few, many or a size class.

V gene,clone size,D gene,J gene,CDR3 DNA,CDR3 protein
TRBV27,.,.,TRBJ1-4,TGTGCCAGCACCCGCCCTAGGGGCCGGGCAACTAATGAAAAACTGTTTTTT,CASTRPRGRATNEKLFF
TRBV29-1,.,.,TRBJ2-7,TGCAGCGTTGGGGGAACCCGGGACTTTTACGAGCAGTACTTC,CSVGGTRDFYEQYF
TRBV7-9,.,.,TRBJ1-1,TGTGCCAGCAGCTTATTGGCAGTATATGAAGCTTTCTTT,CASSLLAVYEAFF
TRBV6-1,.,.,TRBJ2-3,TGTGCCAGCAAAGGGGCCCCCGACACAGATACGCAGTATTTT,CASKGAPDTDTQYF
TRBV7-6,.,.,TRBJ2-3,TGTGCCAGCAGCACCAAGTTAAGAGTAGCGGAGCCCACAGATACGCAGTATTTT,CASSTKLRVAEPTDTQYF
TRBV7-3,.,TRBD2,TRBJ2-2,TGTGCCAGCAGCTTAGGAGTCGTGGCTAGCGGGAGGAGTAACACCGGGGAGCTGTTTTTT,CASSLGVVASGRSNTGELFF
TRBV2,.,.,TRBJ1-2,TGTGCCAGCGATGACTCCTATGGCTACACCTTC,CASDDSYGYTF
TRBV14,.,.,TRBJ2-3,TGTGCCAGCAGCCAAGATTTTTTGGGGGCGGGCAACACAGATACGCAGTACTTT,CASSQDFLGAGNTDTQYF
TRBV5-1,.,.,TRBJ1-5,TGCGCCAGCAGCTTGGGACCACAGGTTGAGCCCCAGCATTTT,CASSLGPQVEPQHF
TRBV6-1,.,TRBD1,TRBJ1-5,TGTGCCAGCAGTGAGCGGACAGGGCGTAATCAGCCCCAGCATTTT,CASSERTGRNQPQHF
TRBV11-2,once,.,TRBJ1-2,TGTGCCAGCAGCCGAACCCCGACAGAAGGCTACACCTTC,CASSRTPTEGYTF
TRBV5-6,.,TRBD2,TRBJ2-1,TGTGCCAGCAGCTTGTTTCGGGAGGTCGGGAGATCCTACAATGAGCAGTTCTTC,CASSLFREVGRSYNEQFF
TRBV29-1,.,.,TRBJ2-5,TGCAGCGTTTTGAGAAACTTACAAGAGACCCAGTACTTC,CSVLRNLQETQYF
TRBV18,.,TRBD1,TRBJ2-2,TGTGCCAGCTCAGAGAAGGGACAGACCGGGGAGCTGTTTTTT,CASSEKGQTGELFF
TRBV5-1,once,.,TRBJ2-7,TGCGCCAGCAGCTTGGGGGCAGATTCAAAGCAGTACTTC,CASSLGADSKQYF
TRBV6-1,.,.,TRBJ2-5,TGTGCCAGCAGTGTAGGCTTCAGGGGTGCGGAGACCCAGTACTTC,CASSVGFRGAETQYF
TRBV5-8,.,.,TRBJ2-7,TGTGCCAGCAGCTTTTTACAGGGCCCCGTTTTATCCTACGAGCAGTACTTC,CASSFLQGPVLSYEQYF
TRBV28,once,TRBD1,TRBJ2-7,TGTGCCAGCATTGCCGGGACAGGGGTTCGTTACTCCGAGCAGTACTTC,CASIAGTGVRYSEQYF